The 25 T cell receptor beta chains below all came from one sample that was sequenced in a study of T-cell reconstitution after alpha-beta-depleted transplantation in children. Unique molecular identifiers featured in how the TCRbeta library was prepared. One entry per CDR3 protein results from TCRdb running MiXCR on the PCR reads. This repertoire shows 640,000 or so distinct CDR3 sequences, roughly 15% found once; its top ten account for approximately 1.1%. The source was PBMCs from the stem cell graft donor, collected from the stem cell graft. The receptors stem from a human donor who donated a stem cell graft to a child with acute myeloid leukemia.

This clonotype was seen at least ten times. The chain is built from TRBV7-2 and TRBJ2-3; 8 nucleotides align to TRBD2. Germline assignment: CDR1 SGHTA and CDR2 FQGNSA. CDR3 size: 16 residues. Unmatched junction bases numbered 12, after V lost 4 bases and J lost 6 bases. CDR3 sequence (DNA): TGTGCCAGCAGCTACCCCGACGGGACTAGTCTCGATACGCAGTATTTT. This codes for CASSYPDGTSLDTQYF.

This clonotype has a count of ten or more. This sequence joins TRBV18 and TRBJ2-7, with D tentatively TRBD2 (6 bases). With 6 bases removed from V and 4 bases from J, the gap between germline ends came to 10 bases. The CDR3 length is 12 residues. The V gene's germline CDR1 is KGHSH and CDR2 LQKENI. CDR3 DNA sequence: TGTGCCAGCTCCCCCGCGGGATACGAGCAGTACGTC. Translation gives CASSPAGYEQYV.

The chain's CDR3 is CSATWGGAYEQFF. The CDR3 coding sequence is TGCAGTGCTACTTGGGGGGGCGCCTATGAGCAGTTCTTC. This rearrangement joins TRBV20-1 to TRBJ2-1, with D maybe TRBD2 (7 bases). Germline V gene sequence: CDR1 DFQATT, CDR2 SNEGSKA (reference sequence). The CDR3 spans 13 residues. V lost 4 bases to trimming and J lost 8 bases, with 15 bases between them.

This clonotype was recorded many times. This CDR3 reads CASSLDGDVSPLHF. The CDR3 DNA reads TGTGCCAGCAGCTTAGACGGGGATGTTTCACCCCTCCACTTT. The genes are TRBV7-2 and TRBJ1-6; D unclear. The CDR3 loop spans 14 amino acids. Germline lookup yields CDR1 SGHTA and CDR2 FQGNSA. Trimming left V 1 base short and J 9 bases short, with 10 bases between.

At least ten counts were recorded for this clonotype. The chain uses TRBV28 and TRBJ2-7, with no clear D. V gave up 2 bases and J gave up 3 bases, with 8 bases separating them. CDR3 size: 13 residues. The germline CDR1 and CDR2 sequences are MDHEN and SYDVKM. CDR3 amino acids: CASSLPGRYEQYV. The CDR3 DNA sequence: TGTGCCAGCAGTTTACCCGGTCGCTACGAGCAGTACGTC.

J is TRBJ1-4 and V is TRBV12-3 or TRBV12-4; TRBD1 is a possible D gene (5 bases). Deletions cut 4 bases from V and 15 bases from J, with 15 bases between. The CDR3 spans 12 residues. Here the CDR3 DNA reads TGTGCCAGCAGTTCTACACTGAAAGGGGTGTTTTTT. This gives the protein CASSSTLKGVFF.

A word on this clonotype: A much larger clone is a single base away; this may be a read error. DNA for the CDR3: TGTGCCAGAAGCTTGGCTTTTACATTGAATACGCAGTATTTT. Encoded protein: CARSLAFTLNTQYF. V gene TRBV5-5 combines with J gene TRBJ2-3, with no clear D. Germline V gives CDR1 SGHKS, CDR2 YYEKEE (reference sequence). CDR3 length: 14 residues. Full variable domain (outside the CDR3, taken from reference TRBV5-5 and TRBJ2-3): DAGVTQSPTHLIKTRGQQVTLRCSPISGHKSVSWYQQVLGQGPQFIFQYYEKEERGRGNFPDRFSARQFPNYSSELNVNALLLGDSALYLCARSLAFTLNTQYFGPGTRLTVL.

This clonotype was seen a few times. J is TRBJ1-4 and V is TRBV20-1; 8 nucleotides align to TRBD1. This CDR3 has 17 residues. J lost 7 bases, V lost 2 bases, and 15 bases had no gene match. CDR1 DFQATT and CDR2 SNEGSKA come from the germline V gene (reference sequence). The CDR3 loop reads CSARPDRGRRLSEKLFF. The CDR3 coding sequence is TGCAGTGCTAGACCCGACAGGGGCAGGAGATTGAGTGAAAAACTGTTTTTT.

This clonotype was observed at least ten times. V is TRBV29-1 and J is TRBJ2-1; TRBD2 agrees at 13 bases. The ends lost 6 bases at V and 8 bases at J; junction bases unmatched: 7. Germline assignment: CDR1 SQVTM and CDR2 ANQGSEA. The CDR3 is 14 residues long. CDR3 residues: CSVPRTSGGHEQFF. In DNA form, the CDR3 reads TGCAGCGTGCCACGGACTAGCGGGGGACATGAGCAGTTCTTC.

This clonotype was seen at least ten times. J is TRBJ1-6 and V is TRBV20-1; D is uncertain. This CDR3 is built from 14 residues. Germline CDR1 is DFQATT and CDR2 is SNEGSKA (reference sequence). Deletions cut 0 bases from V and 8 bases from J, with 11 bases between. CDR3 in DNA: TGCAGTGCTAGAGATCGGCAGGCATATTCACCCCTCCACTTT. Translated: CSARDRQAYSPLHF.

The chain combines TRBV7-2 with TRBJ2-3; D gene unclear. Germline V gene lookup returns CDR1 SGHTA and CDR2 FQGNSA. The CDR3 extends over 11 amino acids. The V end was cut by 11 bases, the J end by 8 bases, with 14 bases between. This CDR3 is CAGNNIGTQYF. CDR3 DNA: TGTGCCGGAAATAACATTGGTACGCAGTATTTT.

The chain employs TRBV7-9 and TRBJ2-7; D unclear. Trimming took 4 bases from V and 3 from J, leaving 10 bases between them. Germline V gene lookup returns CDR1 SEHNR and CDR2 FQNEAQ (reference sequence). This CDR3 comprises 13 residues. For the CDR3, the DNA is TGTGCCAGCAGCTCGGCTCAGTACTACGAGCAGTACGTC. It translates to CASSSAQYYEQYV.

This clonotype was seen a handful of times. The rearrangement uses TRBV20-1 and TRBJ2-2; 11 positions match TRBD2. J was trimmed by 3 bases and V by 6 bases; bases with no gene match: 9. The CDR3 consists of 16 residues. From germline, CDR1 is DFQATT and CDR2 SNEGSKA (reference sequence). CDR3 in amino acids: CSASSGGAWDTGELFF. CDR3 in DNA: TGCAGTGCGAGTAGCGGGGGGGCCTGGGACACCGGGGAGCTGTTTTTT.

This clonotype has ten or more counts. This chain joins TRBV5-6 and TRBJ1-4, with 9 bases aligning to TRBD1. CDR1 SGHDT and CDR2 YYEEEE come from the germline V gene. The trim removed 0 bases at V and 4 bases at J, leaving 7 bases unmatched. The CDR3 is 17 residues long. The CDR3 here is CASSLASGQGRNEKLFF. The CDR3 DNA sequence: TGTGCCAGCAGCTTGGCCTCGGGACAGGGCCGTAATGAAAAACTGTTTTTT.

The chain combines TRBV19 with TRBJ1-6; D call uncertain. The CDR3 length is 14 residues. CDR1 and CDR2 (germline): LNHDA, SQIVND (reference sequence). V shed 7 bases and J shed 7 bases, with 14 bases lying between them. The CDR3 is CASNSPDTNSPLHF. CDR3 in DNA: TGTGCCAGTAACAGCCCCGACACAAATTCACCCCTCCACTTT.

This clonotype was counted many times. The chain joins TRBV29-1 to TRBJ1-4; 8 bases fit TRBD1. V was clipped by 6 bases and J by 8 bases; unmatched bases: 8. The CDR3 is 13 residues long. Germline V gives CDR1 SQVTM, CDR2 ANQGSEA. The CDR3 spells CSVYRQGKEKLFF. The CDR3 DNA reads as TGCAGCGTATACAGACAGGGGAAAGAAAAACTGTTTTTT.

The table lists this clonotype with many counts. The chain links TRBV20-1 to TRBJ2-3; 11 bases map to TRBD2. V trimming: 0 bases; J trimming: 8 bases; junction bases outside the gene matches: 7. The CDR3 runs 15 residues. From germline, CDR1 is DFQATT and CDR2 SNEGSKA (reference sequence). As DNA, the CDR3 is TGCAGTGCTAGAGACGTAGCGGGGGGGTTCGGTACGCAGTATTTT. Its protein product is CSARDVAGGFGTQYF.

This clonotype was counted ten times or more. V is TRBV6-1 and J is TRBJ1-2; D gene uncertain. Germline CDR1 and CDR2: MNHNS and SASEGT. CDR3 size: 13 residues. Trimming shortened V by 8 bases and J by 4 bases, and 14 bases separated the two germline ends. CDR3 sequence reads: CASGTERSYGYTF. The CDR3 nucleotides read TGTGCCAGCGGAACCGAGCGCTCCTATGGCTACACCTTC.

This clonotype was picked up many times. The chain joins TRBV27 to TRBJ1-5; D gene ambiguous. Germline values: CDR1 MNHEY, CDR2 SMNVEV (reference sequence). V was trimmed by 1 base and J by 1 base, leaving 8 bases between them. There are 15 residues in the CDR3. CDR3 bases: TGTGCCAGCAGTTTATTGGGTGGGAGCAATCAGCCCCAGCATTTT. It specifies CASSLLGGSNQPQHF.

This sequence joins TRBV6-1 and TRBJ1-1; D gene ambiguous. Trimming pared 6 bases from V and 0 bases from J, leaving 8 bases between. The CDR3 has 13 residues. CDR1 and CDR2 from the germline V gene are MNHNS and SASEGT. The CDR3 nucleotides read TGTGCCAGCAGCGACGTAATGAACACTGAAGCTTTCTTT. This encodes CASSDVMNTEAFF.

This chain uses TRBV10-2 with TRBJ1-2; D remains unclear. The CDR3 extends over 14 amino acids. V lost 6 bases to trimming and J lost 0 bases, with 11 bases between them. Germline CDR1 is WSHSY and CDR2 is SAAADI. The CDR3 nucleotides read TGCGCCAGCAGGGGTTCCGGGGCTAACTATGGCTACACCTTC. It encodes CASRGSGANYGYTF.

This clonotype was picked up a small number of times. The chain has TRBV28 and TRBJ2-5, with a possible D match to TRBD2 (6 bases). The germline V gene has CDR1 MDHEN and CDR2 SYDVKM. The CDR3 is 13 residues long. The germline V and J ends were trimmed by 1 base and 4 bases, with 7 bases remaining between them. The CDR3 here is CASSLSGVETQYF. The CDR3 region has the DNA TGTGCCAGCAGTTTATCGGGGGTAGAGACCCAGTACTTC.

This clonotype was observed once. The J gene is TRBJ1-1, the V gene TRBV12-3 or TRBV12-4; 8 positions agree with TRBD1. V was pared by 6 bases and J by 1 base, with 4 bases of the junction left unmatched. The CDR3 has 14 amino acids. The CDR3 reads CASRGTGPNTEAFF. CDR3 in DNA: TGTGCCAGCAGGGGGACAGGACCGAACACTGAAGCTTTCTTT.

The sample holds many counts of this clonotype. This chain joins TRBV20-1 and TRBJ2-2; unclear D gene. V lost 4 bases and J 6 bases, leaving 9 bases between the germline ends. This CDR3 contains 12 residues. Germline V lookup: CDR1 DFQATT, CDR2 SNEGSKA (reference sequence). CDR3 coding DNA: TGCAGTGCTAAAAGGGATCCCGGGGAGCTGTTTTTT. This translates into CSAKRDPGELFF.

This clonotype was seen ten or more times. The chain uses TRBV20-1 and TRBJ1-2; D is unresolved. V shed 2 bases and J shed 4 bases, with 11 bases lying between them. The CDR3 spans 13 residues. The germline V gene has CDR1 DFQATT and CDR2 SNEGSKA (reference sequence). The CDR3 sequence: CSARPGEAYGYTF. CDR3 nucleotide sequence: TGCAGTGCTAGACCCGGGGAAGCCTATGGCTACACCTTC.